These T cell receptor beta chains were read from a single sample in a study of CD8 T cells in ankylosing spondylitis. TCRdb re-derived calls from the 5' RACE reads in MiXCR, one entry per CDR3 protein. The sample records about 480,000 distinct CDR3 sequences, more than 15% being singletons. The specimen was blood, either unsorted or a sorted T cell fraction (not recorded which). These TCRs come from a male donor with ankylosing spondylitis. CDR3s include the opening cysteine and the closing phenylalanine or tryptophan. A D gene is named only where the DNA matches it firmly. Rows give clone size only sometimes, using once, few, many, or a class for an expanded clone.

>few|NA|TRBJ2-2|TRBV7-6
TGTGCCAGCAGCGGTAGCGGGAACACCGGGGAGCTGTTTTTT
CASSGSGNTGELFF
>few|TRBD1|TRBJ2-1|TRBV15
TGTGCCACCAGCAGAATGGACAGGGACAACAATGAGCAGTTCTTC
CATSRMDRDNNEQFF
>few|TRBD2|TRBJ2-7|TRBV18
TGTGCCAGCTCACCACCCGGCGGGAGCTGGTACGAGCAGTACTTC
CASSPPGGSWYEQYF
>NA|TRBD1|TRBJ1-1|TRBV2
TGTGCCAGCAGCGCCTCAGGGGGGAACACTGAAGCTTTCTTT
CASSASGGNTEAFF
>few|NA|TRBJ2-7|TRBV6-2/TRBV6-3
TGTGCCAGCAGTTACTCGGCTAGCATGGGAAGCCGAGAGCAGTACTTC
CASSYSASMGSREQYF
>many|TRBD2|TRBJ2-1|TRBV20-1
TGCAGTGCTAGAGATGGGGGGGCTAGCGGGTTAAGGGACGGCTACAATGAGCAGTTCTTC
CSARDGGASGLRDGYNEQFF
>NA|NA|TRBJ2-3|TRBV6-5
TGTGCCAGCAGTTATGCTAGTTCCTCAGATACGCAGTATTTT
CASSYASSSDTQYF
>few|NA|TRBJ2-7|TRBV28
TGTGCCAGCACCCCCGGCAGCAGCCGGTTCGAGCAGTACTTC
CASTPGSSRFEQYF
>few|TRBD2|TRBJ2-5|TRBV5-5
TGTGCCAGCAGCAAACTAGCGGGGTACCAAGAGACCCAGTACTTC
CASSKLAGYQETQYF
>few|TRBD1|TRBJ2-1|TRBV7-8
TGTGCCAGCAGCCGAGGGACAGGGGGCTTTAGCGAGCAGTTCTTC
CASSRGTGGFSEQFF
>NA|NA|TRBJ1-2|TRBV5-1
TGCGCCAGCAGCTTGGCACAGAGTTCCACAAACTATGGCTACACCTTC
CASSLAQSSTNYGYTF
>few|NA|TRBJ1-1|TRBV9
TGTGCCAGCAGCGTAGTGCCTGAGAACACTGAAGCTTTCTTT
CASSVVPENTEAFF
>many|NA|TRBJ2-7|TRBV7-9
TGTGCCAGCAGCTTAAATCTCGTCTCCTACGAGCAGTACTTC
CASSLNLVSYEQYF
>few|NA|TRBJ2-1|TRBV6-1
TGTGCCAGCGACCGAAGTTGGGCCAGCAATGAGCAGTTCTTC
CASDRSWASNEQFF
>many|NA|TRBJ2-2|TRBV5-1
TGCGCCAGCAGCGCAAAAGCAGCTTCTACGGACGGGGAGCTGTTTTTT
CASSAKAASTDGELFF
>NA|NA|TRBJ2-5|TRBV5-1
TGCGCCAGCAGCGGCTCCGTCCGGGGGGAGACCCAGTACTTC
CASSGSVRGETQYF
>NA|NA|TRBJ1-1|TRBV2
TGTGCCAGCAGTGACGCGTCAACTGGCACTGAAGCTTTCTTT
CASSDASTGTEAFF
>many|NA|TRBJ2-1|TRBV15
TGTGCCACCAGCTCCGACCGGGACGCCTCCTATTTAAATGAGCAGTTCTTC
CATSSDRDASYLNEQFF
>many|NA|TRBJ1-5|TRBV12-3/TRBV12-4
TGTGCCAGCAGTTTAGCGCGGAGCAATCAGCCCCAGCATTTT
CASSLARSNQPQHF
>NA|NA|TRBJ1-2|TRBV5-6
TGTGCCAGCAGCTTGGATGCTTTAGCTAACTATGGCTACACCTTC
CASSLDALANYGYTF
>many|NA|TRBJ1-3|TRBV12-3/TRBV12-4
TGTGCCAGCAGTCGGGGACGGCCTGGAAACACCATATATTTT
CASSRGRPGNTIYF
>NA|NA|TRBJ2-7|TRBV7-8
TGTGCCAGCAGCTTAAGTACAGGGAACTACGAGCAGTACTTC
CASSLSTGNYEQYF
>NA|NA|TRBJ1-1|TRBV5-1
TGCGCCAGCAGCTTGTCAGGGGAATGGACTGAAGCTTTCTTT
CASSLSGEWTEAFF
>many|TRBD1|TRBJ2-3|TRBV24-1
TGTGCCACCAGTGACTCCGGGACAGGGGGCACAGATACGCAGTATTTT
CATSDSGTGGTDTQYF
>many|TRBD1|TRBJ1-1|TRBV7-2
TGTGCCAGCAGCTTAGCGGGACAGGCTTACACTGAAGCTTTCTTT
CASSLAGQAYTEAFF
>few|NA|TRBJ2-1|TRBV20-1
TGCAGTGCTAGAGCTCTGGCGGATTACAATGAGCAGTTCTTC
CSARALADYNEQFF
>NA|NA|TRBJ1-1|TRBV4-3
TGCGCCAGCAGCCAAGAGTGGGGGGTCGGCACTGAAGCTTTCTTT
CASSQEWGVGTEAFF
>many|TRBD2|TRBJ2-3|TRBV3-1
TGTGCCAGCAGCCAAGGACTAGCGGGGGGCACAGATACGCAGTATTTT
CASSQGLAGGTDTQYF
>NA|NA|TRBJ1-2|TRBV7-2
TGTGCCAGCAGCTTAGCCAGAGGAGGGGGCTACACCTTC
CASSLARGGGYTF
>NA|NA|TRBJ2-1|TRBV7-2
TGTGCCAGCAGTGCTCCTCGTTCCTACAATGAGCAGTTCTTC
CASSAPRSYNEQFF
>few|NA|TRBJ1-6|TRBV4-1
TGCGCCAGCAGCGATACAGGGTATGCTTCTGCCTATAATTCACCCCTCCACTTT
CASSDTGYASAYNSPLHF
>NA|NA|TRBJ1-2|TRBV11-2
TGTGCCAGCAGCTTGCGTGGGATCTATGGCTACACCTTC
CASSLRGIYGYTF
>NA|NA|TRBJ1-1|TRBV6-2/TRBV6-3
TGTGCCAGCAGTTACCGGGCCGGTTTAGCAGCTTTCTTT
CASSYRAGLAAFF
>few|TRBD1|TRBJ1-2|TRBV7-9
TGTGCCAGCAGCCGACTGCGGGACAGGGACCCCGATGGCTACACCTTC
CASSRLRDRDPDGYTF
>NA|NA|TRBJ2-1|TRBV11-2
TGTGCCAGCAGCTCCCTCGGGGGCCCTTACAATGAGCAGTTCTTC
CASSSLGGPYNEQFF
>few|NA|TRBJ1-1|TRBV28
TGTGCCAGCAGTTTAGAACTGTTAACTAAAGCTTTCTTT
CASSLELLTKAFF
>many|NA|TRBJ1-3|TRBV5-1
TGCGCCAGCAGCTTGGCCGCCGGGACACCAACTGGAAACACCATATATTTT
CASSLAAGTPTGNTIYF
>few|NA|TRBJ2-7|TRBV7-2
TGTGCCAGCAGCCCCCGGTCCGCCGTGGGCTCCTACGAGCAGTACTTC
CASSPRSAVGSYEQYF
>many|NA|TRBJ2-3|TRBV20-1
TGCAGTGCTAACAAACGTGGCGGGGAGACAGATACGCAGTATTTT
CSANKRGGETDTQYF
>few|TRBD1|TRBJ1-1|TRBV2
TGTGCCAGCAACCGGGACAGGGGGCTGGGGAACACTGAAGCTTTCTTT
CASNRDRGLGNTEAFF
>NA|TRBD1|TRBJ1-1|TRBV5-1
TGCGCCAGCAGCTTCGCAACAGGGGTATCGGACACTGAAGCTTTCTTT
CASSFATGVSDTEAFF